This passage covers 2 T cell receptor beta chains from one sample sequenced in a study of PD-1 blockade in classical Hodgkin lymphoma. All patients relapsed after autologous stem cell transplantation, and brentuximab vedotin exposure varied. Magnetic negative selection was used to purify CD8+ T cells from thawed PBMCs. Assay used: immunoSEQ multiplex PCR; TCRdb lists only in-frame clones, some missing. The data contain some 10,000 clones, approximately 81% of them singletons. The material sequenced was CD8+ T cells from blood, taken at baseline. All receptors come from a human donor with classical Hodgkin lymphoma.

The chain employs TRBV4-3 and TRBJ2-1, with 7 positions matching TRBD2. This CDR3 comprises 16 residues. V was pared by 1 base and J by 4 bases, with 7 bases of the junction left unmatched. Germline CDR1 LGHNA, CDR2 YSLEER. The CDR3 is CASSQATGGRYNEQFF. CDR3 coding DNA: TGCGCCAGCAGCCAAGCTACGGGAGGCAGATACAATGAGCAGTTCTTC.

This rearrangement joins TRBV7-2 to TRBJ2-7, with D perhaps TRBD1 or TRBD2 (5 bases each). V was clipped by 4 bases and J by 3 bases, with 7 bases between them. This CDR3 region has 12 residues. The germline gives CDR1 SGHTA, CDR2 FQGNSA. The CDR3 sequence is CASSWGSYEQYF. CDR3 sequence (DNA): TGTGCCAGCAGCTGGGGGAGCTACGAGCAGTACTTC. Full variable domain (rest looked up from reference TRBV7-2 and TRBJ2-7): GAGVSQSPSNKVTEKGKDVELRCDPISGHTALYWYRQSLGQGLEFLIYFQGNSAPDKSGLPSDRFSAERTGGSVSTLTIQRTQQEDSAVYLCASSWGSYEQYFGPGTRLTVT.